This T cell receptor (beta chain) came from a study of T-cell memory formation after mild COVID-19. Study as a whole: Largely, the TCR clusters proved donor specific. Study conclusions and caveats: Pre-infection memory carried some responding clones, suggesting that cross-reactive memory joined. CD4/CD8 balance characterized clones contracting day 15 to 85, and CD4+ skew characterized later expanders. CD4+ contracting clones were found mainly in CM and EM, and CD8+ ones in EMRA.

MiXCR was run by TCRdb on the 5' RACE reads, yielding one entry per CDR3 protein. The profile shows 450,000 to 700,000 distinct CDR3 sequences, approximately 18% of them singletons. This clonotype has a handful of counts. What it recognizes is unknown. Germline V gene sequence: CDR1 DFQATT, CDR2 SNEGSKA (reference sequence). Trimming took 4 bases from V and 1 from J; bases not matched to a gene: 6. This CDR3 has 15 amino acids. This receptor was obtained from an adult woman who had mild COVID-19 (a few samples of this study predate the infection). Cell type and time point are not known. The specimen was PBMCs or a T cell subset sorted from them (not recorded which). V usage is TRBV20-1 and J usage is TRBJ1-2; 10 bases map to TRBD1. CDR3 sequence: CSATQDRGFNYGYTF. For the CDR3, the DNA is TGCAGTGCTACCCAGGACAGGGGGTTTAACTATGGCTACACCTTC.